Included here is one T cell receptor (beta chain) sequence, with context. As yet, its antigen is unknown. This sample is drawn from a study of T cells in Graves' hyperthyroidism and ophthalmopathy. Background on the study: The authors collected peripheral blood at initial diagnosis, before any treatment. Findings of the study overall: Ophthalmopathy onset followed model prediction by a median approximately 6.2 months.

Amplification of TCR beta CDR3 regions was performed using RNA transcripts as template. The study used the HTBI primer set for a first-round RT-PCR of the TCR CDR3. TCRdb reanalysed the multiplex PCR reads using MiXCR and keeps one entry per CDR3 protein. Of 400,000 to 450,000 distinct CDR3 sequences in the sample, about 15% are singletons; the top ten hold 13%. The CDR3 runs to 14 residues. Germline CDR1 and CDR2: GTSNPN and SVGIG (reference sequence). Trimming removed 0 bases from V and 3 bases from J, with 9 bases in between. The receptor was derived from a man between 18 and 29 years old with Graves' ophthalmopathy. Sequenced material: blood. The chain employs TRBV30 and TRBJ2-4; D remains ambiguous. In nucleotides, the CDR3 is TGTGCCTGGAGTGTACAGATAGGCAAAAACATTCAGTACTTC. As protein: CAWSVQIGKNIQYF.